Here is one TCR beta chain with its context. Its antigen is unknown. These data originate in a study of regulatory T cells in long-lasting Graves disease. Through Arm-PCR of CDR3 regions and iRepertoire HTBI primers, TCR beta libraries were built. From the multiplex PCR reads, TCRdb called clonotypes with MiXCR, one entry per CDR3 protein. The sample includes some 370,000 distinct CDR3 sequences, 20% of them seen just once. Time point in this sample: persistent/refractory GD, antithyroid drugs over 5 years with positive TRAb. Researchers made the TCR library from RNA that was extracted from PBMCs. Patients came from an endocrinology department in Xi'an, China. Whole-study results and caveats: Persistent patients had more shared public clonotypes (2,741) than new patients (around 1,000).

The germline gives CDR1 LNHDA, CDR2 SQIVND (reference sequence). The ends were cut back, 3 bases at V and 0 bases at J, with 9 bases in the middle. The CDR3 loop spans 14 amino acids. The sequence was collected from a female donor with Graves disease. V is TRBV19 and J is TRBJ2-7; a possible D gene is TRBD2 (5 bases). The source material was peripheral blood mononuclear cells (PBMCs), sampled when the disease was refractory, from a patient treated with antithyroid drugs. CDR3 protein: CASSIGEYSYEQYF. DNA of the CDR3: TGTGCCAGTAGTATCGGGGAGTACTCCTACGAGCAGTACTTC.